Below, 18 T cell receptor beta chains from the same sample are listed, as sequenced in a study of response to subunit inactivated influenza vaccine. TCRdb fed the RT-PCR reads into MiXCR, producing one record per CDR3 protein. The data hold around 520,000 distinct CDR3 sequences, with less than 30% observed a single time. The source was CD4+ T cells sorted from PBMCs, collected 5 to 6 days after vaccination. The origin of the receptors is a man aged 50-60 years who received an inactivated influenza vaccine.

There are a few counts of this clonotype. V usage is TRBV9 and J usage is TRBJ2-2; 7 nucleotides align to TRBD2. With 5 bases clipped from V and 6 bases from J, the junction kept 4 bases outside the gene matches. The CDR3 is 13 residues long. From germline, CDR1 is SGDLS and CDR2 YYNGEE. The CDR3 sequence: CASSGLGSGELFF. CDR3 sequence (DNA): TGTGCCAGCAGTGGACTAGGGTCCGGGGAGCTGTTTTTT.

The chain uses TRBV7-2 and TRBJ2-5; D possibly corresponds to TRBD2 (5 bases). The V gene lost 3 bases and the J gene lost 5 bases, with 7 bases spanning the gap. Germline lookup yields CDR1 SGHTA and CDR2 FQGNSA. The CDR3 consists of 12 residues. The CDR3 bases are TGTGCCAGCAGCTTGACTACTGAGACCCAGTACTTC. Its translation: CASSLTTETQYF.

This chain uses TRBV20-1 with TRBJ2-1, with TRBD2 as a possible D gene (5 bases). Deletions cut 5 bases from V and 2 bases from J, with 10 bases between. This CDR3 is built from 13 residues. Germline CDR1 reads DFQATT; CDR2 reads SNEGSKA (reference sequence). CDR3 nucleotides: TGCAGTGCTGGTACGGAGGCCTACAATGAGCAGTTCTTC. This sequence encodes CSAGTEAYNEQFF.

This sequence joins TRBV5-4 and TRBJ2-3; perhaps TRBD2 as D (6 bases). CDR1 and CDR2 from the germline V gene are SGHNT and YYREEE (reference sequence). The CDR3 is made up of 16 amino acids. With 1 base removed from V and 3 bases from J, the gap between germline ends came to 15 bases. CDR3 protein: CASSLLVGGVTDTQYF. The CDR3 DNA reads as TGTGCCAGCAGCTTGCTGGTGGGCGGGGTGACAGATACGCAGTATTTT.

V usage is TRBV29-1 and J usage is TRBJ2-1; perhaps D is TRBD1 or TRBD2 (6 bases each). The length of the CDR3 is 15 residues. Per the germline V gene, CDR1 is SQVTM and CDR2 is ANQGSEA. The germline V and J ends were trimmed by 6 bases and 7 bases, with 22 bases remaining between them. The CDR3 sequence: CSVRGVADHGNEQFF. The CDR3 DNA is TGCAGCGTGAGGGGGGTAGCGGATCATGGGAATGAGCAGTTCTTC.

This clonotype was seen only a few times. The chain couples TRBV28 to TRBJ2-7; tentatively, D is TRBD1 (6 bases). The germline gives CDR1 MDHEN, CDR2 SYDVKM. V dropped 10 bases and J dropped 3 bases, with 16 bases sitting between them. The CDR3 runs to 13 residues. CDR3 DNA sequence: TGTGCCACCGAACCCACAGGGCGCTACGAGCAGTACTTC. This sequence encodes CATEPTGRYEQYF.

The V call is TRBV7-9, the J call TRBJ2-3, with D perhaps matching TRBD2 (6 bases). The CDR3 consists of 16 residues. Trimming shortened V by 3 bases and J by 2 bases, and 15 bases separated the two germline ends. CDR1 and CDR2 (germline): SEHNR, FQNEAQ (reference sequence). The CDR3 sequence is CASSLRGLSNTDTQYF. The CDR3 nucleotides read TGTGCCAGCAGCTTGCGGGGACTTAGTAACACAGATACGCAGTATTTT.

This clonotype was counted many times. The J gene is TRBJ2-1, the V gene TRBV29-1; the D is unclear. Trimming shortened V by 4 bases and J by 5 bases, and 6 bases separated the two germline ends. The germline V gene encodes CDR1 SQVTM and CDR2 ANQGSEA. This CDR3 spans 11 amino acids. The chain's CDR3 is CSVAPDNEQFF. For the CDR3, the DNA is TGCAGCGTTGCGCCGGACAATGAGCAGTTCTTC.

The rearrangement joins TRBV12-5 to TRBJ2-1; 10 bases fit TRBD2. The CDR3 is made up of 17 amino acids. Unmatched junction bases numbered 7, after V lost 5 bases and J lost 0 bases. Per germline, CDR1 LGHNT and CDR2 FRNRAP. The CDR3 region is CASGGLAELRSYNEQFF. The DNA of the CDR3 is TGTGCTAGTGGTGGACTAGCGGAACTGCGCTCCTACAATGAGCAGTTCTTC.

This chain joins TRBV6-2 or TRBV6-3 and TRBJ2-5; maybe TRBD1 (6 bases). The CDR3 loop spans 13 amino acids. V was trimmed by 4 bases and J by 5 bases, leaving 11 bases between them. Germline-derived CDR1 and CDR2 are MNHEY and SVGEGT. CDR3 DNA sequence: TGTGCCAGCAGTTCCGGGACACGGGAGACCCAGTACTTC. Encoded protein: CASSSGTRETQYF.

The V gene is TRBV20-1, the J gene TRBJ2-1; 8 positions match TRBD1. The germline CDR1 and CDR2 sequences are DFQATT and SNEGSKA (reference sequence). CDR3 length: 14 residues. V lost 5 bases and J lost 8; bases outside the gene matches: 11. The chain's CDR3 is CSAPGLLTGDEQFF. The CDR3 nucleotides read TGCAGTGCTCCTGGATTACTGACAGGGGATGAGCAGTTCTTC.

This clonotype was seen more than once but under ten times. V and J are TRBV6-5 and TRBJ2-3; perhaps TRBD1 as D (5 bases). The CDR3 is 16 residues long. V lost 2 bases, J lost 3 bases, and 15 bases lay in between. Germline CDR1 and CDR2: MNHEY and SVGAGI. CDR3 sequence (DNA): TGTGCCAGCAGTTACGATCTTCAGGGATGGACAGATACGCAGTATTTT. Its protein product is CASSYDLQGWTDTQYF.

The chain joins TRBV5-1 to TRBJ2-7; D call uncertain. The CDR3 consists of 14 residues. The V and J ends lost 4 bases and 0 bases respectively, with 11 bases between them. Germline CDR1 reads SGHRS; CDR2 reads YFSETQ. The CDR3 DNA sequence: TGCGCCAGCAGCCAGACGGCGAGCTCCTACGAGCAGTACTTC. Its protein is CASSQTASSYEQYF.

CDR3 coding DNA: TGTGCCAGCAGTTTAGGTGGGGCTAGCGGGAGGGCCAGAAATGAGCAGTTCTTC. It yields the protein CASSLGGASGRARNEQFF. This chain uses TRBV12-3 or TRBV12-4 with TRBJ2-1; 12 bases align to TRBD2. V trimming: 1 base; J trimming: 7 bases; junction bases outside the gene matches: 11. This CDR3 is built from 18 residues.

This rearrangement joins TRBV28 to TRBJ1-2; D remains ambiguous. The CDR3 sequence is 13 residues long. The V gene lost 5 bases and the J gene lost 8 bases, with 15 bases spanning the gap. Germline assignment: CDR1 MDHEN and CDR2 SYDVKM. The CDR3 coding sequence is TGTGCCAGCAGTCTGTCAGTTGGAAAGGGCTACACCTTC. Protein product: CASSLSVGKGYTF.

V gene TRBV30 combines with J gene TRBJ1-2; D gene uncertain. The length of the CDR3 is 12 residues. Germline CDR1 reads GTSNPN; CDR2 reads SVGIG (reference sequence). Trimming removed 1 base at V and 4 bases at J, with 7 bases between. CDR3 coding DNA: TGTGCCTGGAGTGACAGAAGCTATGGCTACACCTTC. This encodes CAWSDRSYGYTF.

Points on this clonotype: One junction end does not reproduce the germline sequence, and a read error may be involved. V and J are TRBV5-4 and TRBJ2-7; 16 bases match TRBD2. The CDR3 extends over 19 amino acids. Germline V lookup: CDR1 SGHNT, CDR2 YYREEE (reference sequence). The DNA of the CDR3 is TGTGCCAGCAGCTTGGCCGGGACTAGCGGGAGGGCCGGGCCCTACGTGCAGTACTTC. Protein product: CASSLAGTSGRAGPYVQYF.

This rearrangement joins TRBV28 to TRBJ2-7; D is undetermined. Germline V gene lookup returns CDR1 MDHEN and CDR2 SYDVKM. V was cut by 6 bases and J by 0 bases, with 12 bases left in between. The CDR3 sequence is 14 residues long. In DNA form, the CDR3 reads TGTGCCAGCAGCGCTCCCCATAGCTCCTACGAGCAGTACTTC. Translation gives CASSAPHSSYEQYF.